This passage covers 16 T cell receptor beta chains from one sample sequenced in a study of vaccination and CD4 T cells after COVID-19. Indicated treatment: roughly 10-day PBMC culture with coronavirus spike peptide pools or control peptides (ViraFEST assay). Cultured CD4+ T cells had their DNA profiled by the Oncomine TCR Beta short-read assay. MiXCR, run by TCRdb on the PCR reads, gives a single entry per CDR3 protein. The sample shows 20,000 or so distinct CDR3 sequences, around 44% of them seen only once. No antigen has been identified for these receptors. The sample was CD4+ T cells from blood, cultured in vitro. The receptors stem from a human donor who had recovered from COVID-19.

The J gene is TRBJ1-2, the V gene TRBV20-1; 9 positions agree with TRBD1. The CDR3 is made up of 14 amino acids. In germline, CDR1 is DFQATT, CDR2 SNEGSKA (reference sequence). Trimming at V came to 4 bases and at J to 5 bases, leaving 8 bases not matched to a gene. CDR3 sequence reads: CSATAGQGDYGYTF. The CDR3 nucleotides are TGCAGTGCTACCGCGGGACAGGGAGATTATGGCTACACCTTC.

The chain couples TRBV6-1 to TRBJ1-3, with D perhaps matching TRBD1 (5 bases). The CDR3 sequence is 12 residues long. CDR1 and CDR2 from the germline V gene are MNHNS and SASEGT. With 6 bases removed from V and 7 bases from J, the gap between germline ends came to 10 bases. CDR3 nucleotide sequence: TGTGCCAGCAGGCCCGGGGCGAACACCATATATTTT. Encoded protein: CASRPGANTIYF.

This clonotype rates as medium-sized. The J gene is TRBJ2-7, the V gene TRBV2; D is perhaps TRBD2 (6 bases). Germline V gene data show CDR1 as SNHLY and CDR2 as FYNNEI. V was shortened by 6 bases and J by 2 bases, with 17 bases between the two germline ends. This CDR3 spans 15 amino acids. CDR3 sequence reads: CASSQERRGAYEQYF. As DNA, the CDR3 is TGTGCCAGCAGCCAAGAGAGGAGGGGCGCCTACGAGCAGTACTTC. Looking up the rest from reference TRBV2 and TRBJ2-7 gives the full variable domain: EPEVTQTPSHQVTQMGQEVILRCVPISNHLYFYWYRQILGQKVEFLVSFYNNEISEKSEIFDDQFSVERPDGSNFTLKIRSTKLEDSAMYFCASSQERRGAYEQYFGPGTRLTVT.

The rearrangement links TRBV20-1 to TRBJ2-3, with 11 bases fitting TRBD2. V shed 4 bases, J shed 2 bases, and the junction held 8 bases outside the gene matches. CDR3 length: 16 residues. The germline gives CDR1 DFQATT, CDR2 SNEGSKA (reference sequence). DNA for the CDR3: TGCAGTGCTAATCAAGGGACTAGCGGACTCACAGATACGCAGTATTTT. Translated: CSANQGTSGLTDTQYF.

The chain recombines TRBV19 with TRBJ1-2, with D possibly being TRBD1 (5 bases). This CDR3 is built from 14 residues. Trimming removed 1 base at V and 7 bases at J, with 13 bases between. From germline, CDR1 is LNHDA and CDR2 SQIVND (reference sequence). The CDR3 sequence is CASSIGGGTGGYTF. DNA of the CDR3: TGTGCCAGTAGTATAGGAGGCGGGACCGGTGGCTACACCTTC.

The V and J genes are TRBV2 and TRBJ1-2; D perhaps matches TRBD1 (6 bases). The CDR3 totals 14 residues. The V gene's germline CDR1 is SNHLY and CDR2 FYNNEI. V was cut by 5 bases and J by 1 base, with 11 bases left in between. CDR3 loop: CASSRGVDNYGYTF. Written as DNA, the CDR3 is TGTGCCAGCAGTAGGGGGGTAGATAACTATGGCTACACCTTC. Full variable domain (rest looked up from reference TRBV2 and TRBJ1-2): EPEVTQTPSHQVTQMGQEVILRCVPISNHLYFYWYRQILGQKVEFLVSFYNNEISEKSEIFDDQFSVERPDGSNFTLKIRSTKLEDSAMYFCASSRGVDNYGYTFGSGTRLTVV.

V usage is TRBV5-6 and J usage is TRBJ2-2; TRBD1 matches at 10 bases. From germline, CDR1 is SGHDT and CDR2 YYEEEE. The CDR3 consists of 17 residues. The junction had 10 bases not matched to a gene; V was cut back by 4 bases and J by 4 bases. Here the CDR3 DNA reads TGTGCCAGCAGCCTACCGGCGGGGACAGGGGTCACCGGGGAGCTGTTTTTT. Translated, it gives CASSLPAGTGVTGELFF. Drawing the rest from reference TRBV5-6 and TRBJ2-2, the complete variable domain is DAGVTQSPTHLIKTRGQQVTLRCSPKSGHDTVSWYQQALGQGPQFIFQYYEEEERQRGNFPDRFSGHQFPNYSSELNVNALLLGDSALYLCASSLPAGTGVTGELFFGEGSRLTVL.

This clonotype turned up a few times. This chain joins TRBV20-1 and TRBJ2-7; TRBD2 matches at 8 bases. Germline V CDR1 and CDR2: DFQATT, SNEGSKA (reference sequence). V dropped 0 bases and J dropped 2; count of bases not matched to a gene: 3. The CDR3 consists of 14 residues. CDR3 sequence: CSAREASGPYEQYF. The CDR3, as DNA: TGCAGTGCTAGAGAGGCTAGCGGGCCCTACGAGCAGTACTTC.

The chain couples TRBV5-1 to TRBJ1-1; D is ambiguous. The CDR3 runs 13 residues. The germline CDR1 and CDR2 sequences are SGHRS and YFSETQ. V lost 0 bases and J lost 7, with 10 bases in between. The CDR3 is CASSLGDASEAFF. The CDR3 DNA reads TGCGCCAGCAGCTTGGGGGATGCGAGTGAAGCTTTCTTT.

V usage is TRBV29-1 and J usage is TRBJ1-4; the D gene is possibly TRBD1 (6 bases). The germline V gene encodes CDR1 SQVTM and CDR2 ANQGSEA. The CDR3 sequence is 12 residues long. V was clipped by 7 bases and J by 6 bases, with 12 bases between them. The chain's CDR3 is CSGWGPDEKLFF. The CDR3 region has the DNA TGCAGCGGATGGGGGCCTGATGAAAAACTGTTTTTT.

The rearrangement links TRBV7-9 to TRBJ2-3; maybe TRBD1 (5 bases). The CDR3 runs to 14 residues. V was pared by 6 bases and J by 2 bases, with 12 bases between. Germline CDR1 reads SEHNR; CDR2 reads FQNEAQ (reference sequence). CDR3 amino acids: CASSLGHPTDTQYF. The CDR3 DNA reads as TGTGCCAGCAGTCTCGGACATCCCACAGATACGCAGTATTTT. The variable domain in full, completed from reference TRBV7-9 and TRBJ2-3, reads DTGVSQNPRHKITKRGQNVTFRCDPISEHNRLYWYRQTLGQGPEFLTYFQNEAQLEKSRLLSDRFSAERPKGSFSTLEIQRTEQGDSAMYLCASSLGHPTDTQYFGPGTRLTVL.

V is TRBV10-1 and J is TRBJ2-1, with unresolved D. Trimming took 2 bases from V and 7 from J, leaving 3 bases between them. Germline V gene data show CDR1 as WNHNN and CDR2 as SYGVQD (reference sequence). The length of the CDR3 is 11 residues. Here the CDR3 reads CASSERNEQFF. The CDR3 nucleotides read TGCGCCAGCAGTGAGCGAAATGAGCAGTTCTTC.

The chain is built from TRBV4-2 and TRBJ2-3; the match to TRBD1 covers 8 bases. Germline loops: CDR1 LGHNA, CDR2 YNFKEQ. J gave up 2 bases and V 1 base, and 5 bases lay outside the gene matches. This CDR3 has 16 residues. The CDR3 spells CASSQGQGSTTDTQYF. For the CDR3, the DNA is TGTGCCAGCAGCCAAGGACAGGGGAGTACCACAGATACGCAGTATTTT.

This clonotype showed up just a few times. The CDR3 nucleotides read TGCAGTGCTAGTACAGGAGGCAGTAGCTATGGCTACACCTTC. Translated: CSASTGGSSYGYTF. V is TRBV20-1 and J is TRBJ1-2; TRBD1 might be the D (5 bases). Germline V CDR1 and CDR2: DFQATT, SNEGSKA (reference sequence). The CDR3 runs to 14 residues. The germline V and J ends were trimmed by 3 bases and 4 bases, with 15 bases remaining between them.

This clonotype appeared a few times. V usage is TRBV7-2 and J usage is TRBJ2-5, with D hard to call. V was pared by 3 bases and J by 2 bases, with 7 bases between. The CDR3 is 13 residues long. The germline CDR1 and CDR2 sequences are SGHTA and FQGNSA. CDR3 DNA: TGTGCCAGCAGCTTCTCCAGGCAAGAGACCCAGTACTTC. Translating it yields CASSFSRQETQYF.

The chain's CDR3 is CATSTRDRVGDEQFF. The DNA of the CDR3 is TGTGCCACCAGCACCCGGGACAGGGTGGGCGATGAGCAGTTCTTC. The rearrangement links TRBV24-1 to TRBJ2-1, with 9 bases that match TRBD1. The CDR3 contains 15 residues. The V and J ends lost 7 bases and 8 bases, in that order; junction bases with no gene match: 11. Germline values: CDR1 KGHDR, CDR2 SFDVKD.